This is a list of T cell receptor beta chains from one sample in a study of post-analysis software for immune sequencing data. A single record per CDR3 protein comes from TCRdb applying MiXCR to the PCR reads. This table has about half a million distinct CDR3 sequences, over 35% appearing once. Sequenced sample: blood. Receptor source: a girl aged 5-17 years with multiple sclerosis. The CDR3 runs from the conserved cysteine through the conserved F or W. A D gene is named only where the DNA matches it firmly. For some rows the clone size is stated as once, few or many, or as a class when expanded; others skip it.

D gene,V gene,clone size,J gene,CDR3 DNA,CDR3 protein
-,TRBV10-3,-,TRBJ2-1,TGTGCCATCAGTGAGTTTAGCCAGACCTCGTACAATGAGCAGTTCTTC,CAISEFSQTSYNEQFF
-,TRBV6-6,-,TRBJ1-6,TGTGCCAGCGGGAAGGGGAATAATTCACCCCTCCACTTT,CASGKGNNSPLHF
TRBD2,TRBV10-3,-,TRBJ2-3,TGTGCCATCAGTCGAGAGGTCCTAGCGGGATCTTTGGCAGATACGCAGTATTTT,CAISREVLAGSLADTQYF
TRBD1,TRBV12-3/TRBV12-4,-,TRBJ1-2,TGTGCCAGCAGTCCCCTGGACAGGGTAGATCCTAACTATGGCTACACCTTC,CASSPLDRVDPNYGYTF
-,TRBV6-5,-,TRBJ2-5,TGTGCCAGCGGGAGCATACAAGAGACCCAGTACTTC,CASGSIQETQYF
TRBD2,TRBV5-4,-,TRBJ2-5,TGTGCCAGCAGCTTGCAAGCGGGAGTTGAGCAGTACTTC,CASSLQAGVEQYF
TRBD2,TRBV28,few,TRBJ2-7,TGTGCCAGCAGTCCGTGGACTAGCGGGAGATCCGAGCAGTACTTC,CASSPWTSGRSEQYF
TRBD1,TRBV3-1,few,TRBJ2-7,TGTGCCAGCAGCCAAGGACAGGGGGCCGAGCAGTACTTC,CASSQGQGAEQYF
-,TRBV5-6,few,TRBJ2-3,TGTGCCAGCAGCTCCGGACAGAAAGCCACAGATACGCAGTATTTT,CASSSGQKATDTQYF
TRBD2,TRBV10-3,-,TRBJ2-5,TGTGCCATCAAGGGACTAGCGGGAGACGGGAAAGAGACCCAGTACTTC,CAIKGLAGDGKETQYF
TRBD2,TRBV7-6,-,TRBJ2-5,TGTGCCAGCAGCCCGACGGGGGGTCGAGAGACCCAGTACTTC,CASSPTGGRETQYF
-,TRBV6-5,-,TRBJ2-7,TGTGCCAGCAGACCCGACAGTATCTTCTACGAGCAGTACTTC,CASRPDSIFYEQYF
TRBD2,TRBV9,few,TRBJ2-5,TGTGCCAGCAGCGTAACTAGCGGGAGCGAGACCCAGTACTTC,CASSVTSGSETQYF
-,TRBV12-3/TRBV12-4,few,TRBJ2-1,TGTGCCAGCAGTTTCCCCCAGTTTTCCAATGAGCAGTTCTTC,CASSFPQFSNEQFF
TRBD1,TRBV19,-,TRBJ1-1,TGTGCCACCCGGGACAGGGTGACCCCCGATGAAGCTTTCTTT,CATRDRVTPDEAFF
TRBD1,TRBV10-3,-,TRBJ1-1,TGTGCCATCAGTGAGGGACAGGGGGTGAAAGCTTTCTTT,CAISEGQGVKAFF
TRBD2,TRBV7-3,few,TRBJ2-7,TGTGCCAGCAGCCCAGAGGCGGGAGCCTCCTACGAGCAGTACTTC,CASSPEAGASYEQYF
-,TRBV7-2,-,TRBJ2-1,TGTGCCAGCAGCTTAGCGCGTCCAGGCAATGAGCAGTTCTTC,CASSLARPGNEQFF
-,TRBV4-3,-,TRBJ2-5,TGCGCCAGCAGCCAAGGAAGTAGGTATCCGGCTCAAGAGACCCAGTACTTC,CASSQGSRYPAQETQYF
-,TRBV7-2,-,TRBJ1-3,TGTGCCAGCAGCTTAGGAGGCGTTGACACCATATATTTT,CASSLGGVDTIYF
TRBD1,TRBV27,-,TRBJ2-7,TGTGCCAGCAGTTGGAGAAGGACAGGGGGTGCCTCCTACGAGCAGTACTTC,CASSWRRTGGASYEQYF
-,TRBV6-1,few,TRBJ1-5,TGTGCCAGCAGGATAACAGGTAGCAATCAGCCCCAGCATTTT,CASRITGSNQPQHF
-,TRBV7-9,-,TRBJ2-7,TGTGCCAGCAGCCCGGACACCGACGACGAGCAGTACTTC,CASSPDTDDEQYF
-,TRBV5-1,-,TRBJ2-5,TGCGCCAGCAGCTCCAGCGTCGGAGGCTATGGGGAGACCCAGTACTTC,CASSSSVGGYGETQYF
-,TRBV20-1,once,TRBJ2-1,TGCAGTGCTAGTCCAGGGAAGCAGTTCTTC,CSASPGKQFF
TRBD1,TRBV12-3/TRBV12-4,-,TRBJ1-1,TGTGCCAGCACCCTGACAGGGATGGACACTGAAGCTTTCTTT,CASTLTGMDTEAFF
-,TRBV6-6,-,TRBJ2-7,TGTGCCAGCAAACACCGGGACATCTCCTACGAGCAGTACTTC,CASKHRDISYEQYF
-,TRBV20-1,-,TRBJ2-1,TGCAGTGCTAGGATTCTGGGGGCTATTGACTCCTACAATGAGCAGTTCTTC,CSARILGAIDSYNEQFF
TRBD2,TRBV20-1,few,TRBJ2-1,TGCAGTGTAATTCCGTCTAGCGGGAGTATGGATGAGCAGTTCTTC,CSVIPSSGSMDEQFF
TRBD2,TRBV6-2/TRBV6-3,-,TRBJ2-5,TGTGCCGCCCCCTTGGGACTAGCGGGAGAAGAGACCCAGTACTTC,CAAPLGLAGEETQYF
TRBD1,TRBV11-2,-,TRBJ1-1,TGTGCCAGCAGCACTTGGACAGGGGGCAGTGAAGCTTTCTTT,CASSTWTGGSEAFF
-,TRBV5-1,many,TRBJ2-1,TGTGCCAGCAGTTTAGAGGGCAATGAGCAGTTCTTC,CASSLEGNEQFF
-,TRBV6-5,few,TRBJ2-1,TGTGCCAGCAGTTACTCGGAGAGCTCCTACAATGAGCAGTTCTTC,CASSYSESSYNEQFF
-,TRBV20-1,-,TRBJ2-1,TGCAGTGCTAGAGACTCCACAGGGACCCTCAGGAATGAGCAGTTCTTC,CSARDSTGTLRNEQFF
TRBD1,TRBV5-1,-,TRBJ2-2,TGCGCCAGCAGCGTCGACAGGGCACAAACCGGGGAGCTGTTTTTT,CASSVDRAQTGELFF
-,TRBV5-1,once,TRBJ2-6,TGCGCCAGCAGCGCCCTAGACTCTGGGGCCAACGTCCTGACTTTC,CASSALDSGANVLTF
-,TRBV20-1,-,TRBJ2-3,TGCAGTGCTATGTTTCGGGAGAGAATAGATACGCAGTATTTT,CSAMFRERIDTQYF
-,TRBV15,-,TRBJ1-4,TGTGCCACCAGCAGAGTTGGAGGGGTAAATGAAAAACTGTTTTTT,CATSRVGGVNEKLFF
-,TRBV3-1,-,TRBJ2-3,TGTGCCAGCAGCCAAACTCCCGGGACTTCTTACACAGATACGCAGTATTTT,CASSQTPGTSYTDTQYF
-,TRBV30,-,TRBJ2-7,TGTGCCTGGAGTATGGGGACCATTGACGAGCAGTACTTC,CAWSMGTIDEQYF
-,TRBV7-9,-,TRBJ1-2,TGTGCCAGCAGCTTAGATGGAGGGCACTATGGCTACACCTTC,CASSLDGGHYGYTF